This TCR beta chain was recorded in a study of cytomegalovirus exposure and HLA in healthy donors. Findings and caveats of the study: Many donors shared some public TCRs, even though most TCR sequences were rare. A few CMV-associated chains were confirmed in vitro to be specific for CMV antigens. Investigators reported under 200 TCR beta chains as tied to cytomegalovirus.

Produced via immunoSEQ multiplex PCR; TCRdb's table is partial and in-frame only. This sample has around 300,000 clones, with 88% found just once. The donors were part of the approximately 130-subject validation cohort, which stood apart from the roughly 730-subject first cohort. On this clone: The antigen is undetermined.

Material: PBMCs. The receptor was isolated from a man aged 25-45 years in good health and CMV-seronegative.

The CDR3 bases are TGCGCCAGCAGCATGAAGACCGGATCGGGCGAGCAGTACTTC. Protein: CASSMKTGSGEQYF. The chain uses TRBV5-1 and TRBJ2-7; D is undetermined. In germline, CDR1 is SGHRS, CDR2 YFSETQ. The CDR3 contains 14 residues. V lost 4 bases to trimming and J lost 6 bases, with 17 bases between them. The variable domain in full, completed from reference TRBV5-1 and TRBJ2-7, reads KAGVTQTPRYLIKTRGQQVTLSCSPISGHRSVSWYQQTPGQGLQFLFEYFSETQRNKGNFPGRFSGRQFSNSRSEMNVSTLELGDSALYLCASSMKTGSGEQYFGPGTRLTVT.